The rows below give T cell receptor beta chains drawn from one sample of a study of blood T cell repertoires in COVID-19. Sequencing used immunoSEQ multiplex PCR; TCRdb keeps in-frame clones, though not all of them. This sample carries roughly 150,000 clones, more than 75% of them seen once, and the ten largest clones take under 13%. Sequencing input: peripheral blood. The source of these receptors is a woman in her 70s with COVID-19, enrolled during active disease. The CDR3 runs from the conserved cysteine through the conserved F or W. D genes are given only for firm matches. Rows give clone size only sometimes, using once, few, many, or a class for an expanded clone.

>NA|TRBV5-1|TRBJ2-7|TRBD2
TGCGCCAGCAGCTTGGTAGCGGGACTAGCGGGGGGGCGTCTCTACGAGCAGTACTTC
CASSLVAGLAGGRLYEQYF
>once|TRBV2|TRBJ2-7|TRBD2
TGTGCCAGCAGGCCGTTAGCGGGGGACGCGGGCGAGCAGTACTTC
CASRPLAGDAGEQYF
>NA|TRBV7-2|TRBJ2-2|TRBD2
TGTGCCAGCAGCTTAGCCCTAGCGGGGGGGCACGGGGAGCTGTTTTTT
CASSLALAGGHGELFF
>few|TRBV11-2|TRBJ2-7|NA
TGTGCCAGCAGCTTAGATCCCCAGGTCTACGAGCAGTACTTC
CASSLDPQVYEQYF
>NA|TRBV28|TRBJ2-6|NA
TGTGCCAGCAGTTTATCGACCGCGGTTTCCGTCCTGACTTTC
CASSLSTAVSVLTF
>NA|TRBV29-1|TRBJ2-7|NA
TGCAGCGTTGGGGACGGGGGAAAGCAGTACTTC
CSVGDGGKQYF
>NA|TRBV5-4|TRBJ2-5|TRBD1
TGTGCCAGCAGCCAGGGACAGGCGCAAGAGACCCAGTACTTC
CASSQGQAQETQYF
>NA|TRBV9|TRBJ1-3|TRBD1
TGTGCCAGCAGCATTGGACAGGGGGCTGGAAACACCATATATTTT
CASSIGQGAGNTIYF
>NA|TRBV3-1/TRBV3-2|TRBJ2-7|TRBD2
TGTGCCAGCAGCCAGGGAAGCGGGGGGGCGAAGCAGTACTTC
CASSQGSGGAKQYF
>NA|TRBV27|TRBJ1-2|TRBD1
TGTGCCAGCAGTTTCCTCCCGGGACAGGGTAACTATGGCTACACCTTC
CASSFLPGQGNYGYTF
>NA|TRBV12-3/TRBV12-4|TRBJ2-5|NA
TGTGCCAGCAGTTTTGAGAGGAGATGGGCCCAGTACTTC
CASSFERRWAQYF
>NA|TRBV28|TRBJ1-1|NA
TGTGCCAGCAGTTTACGGGAGGCTGAAGCTTTCTTT
CASSLREAEAFF
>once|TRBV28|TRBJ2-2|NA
TGTGCCAGCAGTTTAGCTTGGCTAGGGAACACCGGGGAGCTGTTTTTT
CASSLAWLGNTGELFF
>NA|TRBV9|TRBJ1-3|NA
TGTGCCAGCAGCGTAGCTACTACGCCCTCGGAAAACACCATATATTTT
CASSVATTPSENTIYF
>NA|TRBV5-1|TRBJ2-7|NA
TGCGCCAGCAGCTTGGCCGGACACTACTACGAGCAGTACTTC
CASSLAGHYYEQYF
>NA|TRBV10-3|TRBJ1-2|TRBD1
TGTGCCATCAGTCACCACAGGGGGACAGCCTCCTACTATGGCTACACCTTC
CAISHHRGTASYYGYTF
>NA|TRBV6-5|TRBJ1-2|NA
TGTGCCAGCAGTTACGGAGGACAGCCATATGGCTACACCTTC
CASSYGGQPYGYTF
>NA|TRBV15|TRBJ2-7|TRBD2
TGTGCCACCAGCAGGGGGGAGGGACCCTACGAGCAGTACTTC
CATSRGEGPYEQYF
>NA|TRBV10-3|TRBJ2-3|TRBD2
TGTGCCATCAGTGGGACTAGGGGCACAGATACGCAGTATTTT
CAISGTRGTDTQYF
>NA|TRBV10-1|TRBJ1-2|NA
TGCGCCAGCAGTGAGTCCGGGGTCTATGGCTACACCTTC
CASSESGVYGYTF
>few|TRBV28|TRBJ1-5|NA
TGTGCCAGCAGCCCAGCGATAAACTATAGCAATCAGCCCCAGCATTTT
CASSPAINYSNQPQHF
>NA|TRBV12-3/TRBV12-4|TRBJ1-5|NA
TGTGCCAGCAGTTTATCCGGTAGTCAGCCCCAGCATTTT
CASSLSGSQPQHF
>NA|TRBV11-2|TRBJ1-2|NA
TGTGCCAGCAGCCCCGGTGGGGGGGTAAGCTACACCTTC
CASSPGGGVSYTF
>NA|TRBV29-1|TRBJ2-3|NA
TGCAGCGTAAAAATAAACTCGGATACGCAGTATTTT
CSVKINSDTQYF
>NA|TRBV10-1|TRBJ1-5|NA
TGCGCCGCGCCCCGGGGAGGGAGTCAGCCCCAGCATTTT
CAAPRGGSQPQHF
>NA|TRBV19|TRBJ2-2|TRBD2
TGTGCCAGTAGAGTTTTGGCGGGGGGGCCGGTCGGGACCGGGGAGCTGTTTTTT
CASRVLAGGPVGTGELFF
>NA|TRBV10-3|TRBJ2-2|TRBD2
TGTGCCATCAGTCGTGCGCGGGGGGCCCTCAACACCGGGGAGCTGTTTTTT
CAISRARGALNTGELFF
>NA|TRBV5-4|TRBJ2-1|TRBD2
TGTGCCAGCAGCCTGGGGGGCGGGGGGACCTACAATGAGCAGTTCTTC
CASSLGGGGTYNEQFF
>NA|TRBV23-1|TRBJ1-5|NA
TGCGCCAGCAGTCAATCGTGGTCCGGGGATCAGCCCCAGCATTTT
CASSQSWSGDQPQHF
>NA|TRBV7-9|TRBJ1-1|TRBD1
TGTGCCAGCAGCTTAGTCGGGGACAGGGTTGGGATGAACACTGAAGCTTTCTTT
CASSLVGDRVGMNTEAFF
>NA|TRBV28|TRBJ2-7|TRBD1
TGTGCCAGCAGTTTCCCCCGACAGGGGAACTACGAGCAGTACTTC
CASSFPRQGNYEQYF
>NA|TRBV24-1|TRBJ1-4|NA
TGTGCCACCAGTGACCCGGACACGCGACTGTTTTTT
CATSDPDTRLFF
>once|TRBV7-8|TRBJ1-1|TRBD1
TGTGCCAGCAGCTTAGGGGCCGCGACAGGGGTGCCTGAAGCTTTCTTT
CASSLGAATGVPEAFF
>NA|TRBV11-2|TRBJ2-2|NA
TGTGCCAGCAGCTTACTCCCGAACACCGGGGAGCTGTTTTTT
CASSLLPNTGELFF
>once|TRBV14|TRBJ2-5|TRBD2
TGTGCCAGCAGCCAAGGTAGCGGGGGACGGACCCAGTACTTC
CASSQGSGGRTQYF
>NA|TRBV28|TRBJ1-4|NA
TGTGCCAGCAGTTCCCGAAAGGGCGCGGGGGGTGAAAAACTGTTTTTT
CASSSRKGAGGEKLFF
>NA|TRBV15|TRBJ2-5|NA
TGTGCCACCAGCAGCGACAGAAAAGAGACCCAGTACTTC
CATSSDRKETQYF
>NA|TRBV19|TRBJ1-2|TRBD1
TGTGCCAGTAGTATCGGCGGACAGGGGAGGACTATGAAGGGTGGCTACACCTTC
CASSIGGQGRTMKGGYTF
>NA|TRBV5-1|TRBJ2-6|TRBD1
TGCGCCAGCAGCCGGGGACAGGGCGGCTCTGGGGCCAACGTCCTGACTTTC
CASSRGQGGSGANVLTF
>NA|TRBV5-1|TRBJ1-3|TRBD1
TGCGCCAGCAGCCTACAGGGGTTGGGTGGAAACACCATATATTTT
CASSLQGLGGNTIYF
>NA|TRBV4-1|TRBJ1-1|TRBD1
TGCGCCAGCAGCCAAGGACAGGGCCTTGACACTGAAGCTTTCTTT
CASSQGQGLDTEAFF
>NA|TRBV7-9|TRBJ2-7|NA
TGTGCCAGCAGCCGCTCGGGCTACGAGCAGTACTTC
CASSRSGYEQYF
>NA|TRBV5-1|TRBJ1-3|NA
TGCGCCAGCAGCCCCCTGACAGGAGGTCTACGTGGAAACACCATATATTTT
CASSPLTGGLRGNTIYF
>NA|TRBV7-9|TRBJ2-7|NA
TGTGCCAGCAGCTTAAGTTCGGCAGGAAGTACCTACGAGCAGTACTTC
CASSLSSAGSTYEQYF
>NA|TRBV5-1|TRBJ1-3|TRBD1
TGCGCCAGCAGCTTGTCGCAGGGGGCATACACCATATATTTT
CASSLSQGAYTIYF
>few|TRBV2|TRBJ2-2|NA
TGTGCCAGCAGTGAAGGTTCTAGCTTCGGGGAGCTGTTTTTT
CASSEGSSFGELFF
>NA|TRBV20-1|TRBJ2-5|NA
TGCAGTGCTGGTGGGGCAGACCAAGAGACCCAGTACTTC
CSAGGADQETQYF
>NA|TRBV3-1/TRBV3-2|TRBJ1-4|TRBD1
TGTGCCAGCAGCGGAACGGGACAGGGGAGTGAAAAACTGTTTTTT
CASSGTGQGSEKLFF
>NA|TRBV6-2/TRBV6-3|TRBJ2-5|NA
TGTGCCAGCAGTGGGGGGGCCTTGGAGACCCAGTACTTC
CASSGGALETQYF
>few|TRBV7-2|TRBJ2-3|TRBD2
TGTGCCAGCAGCTTAGGACTAGCGGGGGTCACAGATACGCAGTATTTT
CASSLGLAGVTDTQYF
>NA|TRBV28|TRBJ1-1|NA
TGTGCCAGCAGTTTGCTCTGGAGGGCGGCGGACACTGAAGCTTTCTTT
CASSLLWRAADTEAFF
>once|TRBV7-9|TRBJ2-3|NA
TGTGCCAGCAGCCCCCCCCTCCAGCCCACCGGGAGCACAGATACGCAGTATTTT
CASSPPLQPTGSTDTQYF
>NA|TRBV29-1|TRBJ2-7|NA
TGCAGCGGGGGTGAGGGTCGGGGCGAGCAGTACTTC
CSGGEGRGEQYF
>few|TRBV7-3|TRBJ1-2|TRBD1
TGTGCCAGCAGCTTAACCGGGACAGGGTTTGAAGGCTACACCTTC
CASSLTGTGFEGYTF
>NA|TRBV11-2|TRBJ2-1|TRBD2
TGTGCCAGCAGCCTCAGCGGGGGGGCCCCCTTTTTCTTC
CASSLSGGAPFFF
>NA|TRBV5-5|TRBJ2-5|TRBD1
TGTGCCAGCAGCCTTTACCCGGGACAGAAACAAGAGACCCAGTACTTC
CASSLYPGQKQETQYF
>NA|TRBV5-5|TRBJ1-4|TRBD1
TGTGCCAGCAGCTTCGCAGGACAGGGGAGTGAAAAACTGTTTTTT
CASSFAGQGSEKLFF
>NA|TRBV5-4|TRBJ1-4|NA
TGTGCCAGCAGCTTGGGGGGGGGTGGAGGCGAAAAACTGTTTTTT
CASSLGGGGGEKLFF
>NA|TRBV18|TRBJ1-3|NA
TGTGCCAGCTCAATACAGGGAACCGGAAACACCATATATTTT
CASSIQGTGNTIYF